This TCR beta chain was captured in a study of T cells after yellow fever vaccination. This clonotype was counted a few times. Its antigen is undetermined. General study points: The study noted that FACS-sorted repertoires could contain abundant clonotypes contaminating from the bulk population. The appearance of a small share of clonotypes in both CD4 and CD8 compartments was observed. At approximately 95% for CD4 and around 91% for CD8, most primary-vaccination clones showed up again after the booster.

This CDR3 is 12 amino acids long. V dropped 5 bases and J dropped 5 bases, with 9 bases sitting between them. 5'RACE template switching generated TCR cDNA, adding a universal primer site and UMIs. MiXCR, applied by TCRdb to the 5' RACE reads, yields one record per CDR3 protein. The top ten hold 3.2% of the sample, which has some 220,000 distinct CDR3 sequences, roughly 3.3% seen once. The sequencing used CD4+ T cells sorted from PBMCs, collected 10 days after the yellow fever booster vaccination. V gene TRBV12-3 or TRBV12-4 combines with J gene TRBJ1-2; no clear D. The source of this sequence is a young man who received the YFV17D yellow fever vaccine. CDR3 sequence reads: CASSARFYGYTF. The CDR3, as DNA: TGTGCCAGCAGTGCCCGTTTTTATGGCTACACCTTC.